A selection of T cell receptor beta chains follows, all from one sample in a study of T cell responses to AZD1222 COVID-19 vaccine. Profiled with immunoSEQ multiplex PCR; TCRdb holds only in-frame clones, not every one. The profile shows roughly 140,000 clones, 90% to 95% of them singletons. The material was peripheral blood, obtained after recovery from COVID-19. The receptors here all came from an adult who had recovered from COVID-19. The CDR3 runs from the conserved cysteine through the conserved F or W. Fields, in order: clone size, CDR3 length, J gene, V gene, D gene, CDR3 DNA, CDR3 protein. The D gene is left open where the match is weak. Clone size appears in some rows only: once, few, many, or a class for an expanded clone.

size: .; length: 16; J: TRBJ2-7; V: TRBV5-1; D: TRBD2; DNA: TGCGCCAGCAGCCGACGGACTAGCGGGAGCACCCACGAGCAGTACTTC; CDR3: CASSRRTSGSTHEQYF
size: .; length: 15; J: TRBJ2-2; V: TRBV5-1; D: .; DNA: TGCGCCAGCAGCTCTCCGGACATATCGTACGGGGAGCTGTTTTTT; CDR3: CASSSPDISYGELFF
size: .; length: 15; J: TRBJ2-7; V: TRBV4-1; D: .; DNA: TGCGCCAGCAGCCCAAACCAACAGGGTTCCTACGAGCAGTACTTC; CDR3: CASSPNQQGSYEQYF
size: .; length: 15; J: TRBJ2-2; V: TRBV6-5; D: .; DNA: TGTGCCAGCAGCCGTTGGGGCTGGAACACCGGGGAGCTGTTTTTT; CDR3: CASSRWGWNTGELFF
size: .; length: 13; J: TRBJ1-5; V: TRBV7-8; D: TRBD1; DNA: TGTGCCAGCAGCGGGGACAGTAATCAGCCCCAGCATTTT; CDR3: CASSGDSNQPQHF
size: .; length: 15; J: TRBJ1-4; V: TRBV4-1; D: .; DNA: TGCGCCAGCAGCCCTGAGGGCCCCTTGATGGAAAAACTGTTTTTT; CDR3: CASSPEGPLMEKLFF
size: .; length: 16; J: TRBJ2-5; V: TRBV21-1; D: .; DNA: TGTGCCAGCAGCCGGACTACTAGCGGGAGTAGTGAGACCCAGTACTTC; CDR3: CASSRTTSGSSETQYF
size: .; length: 17; J: TRBJ1-1; V: TRBV19; D: TRBD1; DNA: TGTGCCAGTAGCAGAATCGGGACAGGGGAGGCGAACACTGAAGCTTTCTTT; CDR3: CASSRIGTGEANTEAFF
size: .; length: 15; J: TRBJ1-1; V: TRBV13; D: TRBD1; DNA: TGTGCCAGCAGCTTAGCCGGACAGGGGAGGACTGAAGCTTTCTTT; CDR3: CASSLAGQGRTEAFF
size: .; length: 13; J: TRBJ1-1; V: TRBV2; D: .; DNA: TGTGCCAGCAGCCCTGCGAACGGGGCTGAAGCTTTCTTT; CDR3: CASSPANGAEAFF
size: .; length: 15; J: TRBJ2-3; V: TRBV9; D: TRBD1; DNA: TGTGCCAGCAGCGTCTCAGGGGGCGCGACAGATACGCAGTATTTT; CDR3: CASSVSGGATDTQYF
size: .; length: 13; J: TRBJ2-7; V: TRBV3-1/TRBV3-2; D: .; DNA: TGTGCCAGCGGTACGGGTCCAATCTACGAGCAGTACTTC; CDR3: CASGTGPIYEQYF
size: .; length: 16; J: TRBJ2-1; V: TRBV30; D: .; DNA: TGTGCCTGGAGTGTAAGGGCAGGGAGCTCCTACAATGAGCAGTTCTTC; CDR3: CAWSVRAGSSYNEQFF
size: .; length: 17; J: TRBJ2-2; V: TRBV5-6; D: TRBD1; DNA: TGTGCCAGCAGCTTGCGATGGACAGGGGTCAACACCGGGGAGCTGTTTTTT; CDR3: CASSLRWTGVNTGELFF
size: .; length: 15; J: TRBJ2-7; V: TRBV4-1; D: .; DNA: TGCGCCAGCAGCCAAGGGGCTAGCGCCAGCTACGAGCAGTACTTC; CDR3: CASSQGASASYEQYF
size: .; length: 18; J: TRBJ2-5; V: TRBV30; D: .; DNA: TGTGCCTGGAGTGTAATCGGTGGACTGCACGGGCCCGGAGGGACCCAGTACTTC; CDR3: CAWSVIGGLHGPGGTQYF
size: .; length: 16; J: TRBJ1-5; V: TRBV9; D: .; DNA: TGTGCCAGCAGCGTAGGCTCGGGACTCCCCGGGGAGCCCCAGCATTTT; CDR3: CASSVGSGLPGEPQHF
size: .; length: 13; J: TRBJ2-1; V: TRBV29-1; D: .; DNA: TGCAGCGTTGAAGGGCTTGGGGACAATGAGCAGTTCTTC; CDR3: CSVEGLGDNEQFF
size: .; length: 17; J: TRBJ1-2; V: TRBV15; D: .; DNA: TGTGCCACCAGCAGAGATGGGGTGACAGCAGGGAAATACGGCTACACCTTC; CDR3: CATSRDGVTAGKYGYTF
size: .; length: 17; J: TRBJ2-7; V: TRBV7-3; D: TRBD2; DNA: TGTGCCAGCAGCTTAAATGGTCCGACTAGCGGGAGAAACGAGCAGTACTTC; CDR3: CASSLNGPTSGRNEQYF
size: once; length: 17; J: TRBJ2-1; V: TRBV19; D: .; DNA: TGTGCCAGTAGTATAGATCGCGGGTCGGGGATAAACAATGAGCAGTTCTTC; CDR3: CASSIDRGSGINNEQFF
size: .; length: 13; J: TRBJ2-7; V: TRBV29-1; D: .; DNA: TGCAGCGTTGGAGGAGGGGGATTTGGTGAGCAGTACTTC; CDR3: CSVGGGGFGEQYF
size: .; length: 17; J: TRBJ2-1; V: TRBV7-6; D: .; DNA: TGTGCCAGCAGCTTAAAGTATAAGGGACCTTCCTACAATGAGCAGTTCTTC; CDR3: CASSLKYKGPSYNEQFF
size: once; length: 16; J: TRBJ2-7; V: TRBV11-2; D: .; DNA: TGTGCCAGCAGCTTAGTCAATGCGGGGCCCTCCTACGAGCAGTACTTC; CDR3: CASSLVNAGPSYEQYF
size: .; length: 15; J: TRBJ2-2; V: TRBV18; D: .; DNA: TGTGCCAGCTCACCACCTTCCATTAACACCGGGGAGCTGTTTTTT; CDR3: CASSPPSINTGELFF
size: .; length: 12; J: TRBJ1-2; V: TRBV2; D: .; DNA: TGTGCCAGCAGTGGGGGGGCGTGGGGCTACACCTTC; CDR3: CASSGGAWGYTF
size: .; length: 13; J: TRBJ1-1; V: TRBV6-5; D: .; DNA: TGTGCCAGCAGGAACACATTGGGAACTGAAGCTTTCTTT; CDR3: CASRNTLGTEAFF
size: .; length: 13; J: TRBJ2-7; V: TRBV6-6; D: .; DNA: TGTGCCAGCAGTTACGGCCCCACCTACGAGCAGTACTTC; CDR3: CASSYGPTYEQYF
size: once; length: 15; J: TRBJ2-6; V: TRBV5-4; D: .; DNA: TGTGCCAGCAGACCTATAGATTCTGGGGCCAACGTCCTGACTTTC; CDR3: CASRPIDSGANVLTF
size: .; length: 14; J: TRBJ2-1; V: TRBV10-3; D: .; DNA: TGTGCCATCAGTGATGGCGCGAAGGGCAATGAGCAGTTCTTC; CDR3: CAISDGAKGNEQFF
size: .; length: 14; J: TRBJ2-7; V: TRBV7-2; D: TRBD2; DNA: TGTGCCAGCAGCTCAGGCGGGAGTTATGACGAGCAGTACTTC; CDR3: CASSSGGSYDEQYF
size: once; length: 14; J: TRBJ1-1; V: TRBV3-1/TRBV3-2; D: .; DNA: TGTGCCAGCAGCCCCGCGGAGGGAGGTACTGAAGCTTTCTTT; CDR3: CASSPAEGGTEAFF
size: .; length: 16; J: TRBJ2-3; V: TRBV9; D: TRBD2; DNA: TGTGCCAGCAGCGTAAAGGGAGCGGGACCGGCAGATACGCAGTATTTT; CDR3: CASSVKGAGPADTQYF
size: .; length: 14; J: TRBJ1-1; V: TRBV25-1; D: .; DNA: TGTGCCAGCAGTCCGCGACAGCTGAACACTGAAGCTTTCTTT; CDR3: CASSPRQLNTEAFF
size: .; length: 19; J: TRBJ2-6; V: TRBV4-1; D: TRBD1; DNA: TGCGCCAGCAGCCAAGACCCGGGACAGGGGATCTCTGGGGCCAACGTCCTGACTTTC; CDR3: CASSQDPGQGISGANVLTF
size: .; length: 17; J: TRBJ2-3; V: TRBV14; D: .; DNA: TGTGCCAGCAGCCAAGATAACAGCCCCCTACTCACAGATACGCAGTATTTT; CDR3: CASSQDNSPLLTDTQYF
size: .; length: 14; J: TRBJ2-3; V: TRBV5-1; D: TRBD1; DNA: TGCGCCAGCAGCGGGACAGGGGGTGCAGATACGCAGTATTTT; CDR3: CASSGTGGADTQYF